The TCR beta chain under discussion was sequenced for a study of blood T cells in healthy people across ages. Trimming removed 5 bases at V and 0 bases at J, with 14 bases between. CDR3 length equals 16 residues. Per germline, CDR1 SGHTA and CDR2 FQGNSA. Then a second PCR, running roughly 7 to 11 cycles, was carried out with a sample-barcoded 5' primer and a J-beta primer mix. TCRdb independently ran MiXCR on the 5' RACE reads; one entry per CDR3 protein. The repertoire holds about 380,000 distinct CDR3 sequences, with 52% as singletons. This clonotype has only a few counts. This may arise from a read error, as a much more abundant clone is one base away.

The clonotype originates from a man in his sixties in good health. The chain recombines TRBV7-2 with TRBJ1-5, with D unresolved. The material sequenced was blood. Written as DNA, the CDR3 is TGTGCCAGCAGCACAACCGCGAGAAATAGCAATCAGCCCCAGCATTTT. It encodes CASSTTARNSNQPQHF.